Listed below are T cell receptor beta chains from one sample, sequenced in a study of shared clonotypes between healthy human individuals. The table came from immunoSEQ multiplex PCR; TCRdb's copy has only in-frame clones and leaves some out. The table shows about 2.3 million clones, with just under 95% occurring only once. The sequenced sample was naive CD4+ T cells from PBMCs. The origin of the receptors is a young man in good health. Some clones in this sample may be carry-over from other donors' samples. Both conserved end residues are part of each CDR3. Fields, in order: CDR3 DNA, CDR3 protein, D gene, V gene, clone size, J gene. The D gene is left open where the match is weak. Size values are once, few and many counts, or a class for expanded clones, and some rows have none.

CDR3nt: TGTGCCAGCAGCTTGGAGAAGAACACTGAAGCTTTCTTT
CDR3aa: CASSLEKNTEAFF
d_gene: -
v_gene: TRBV5-4
abundance: -
j_gene: TRBJ1-1

CDR3nt: TGCGCCAGCAGCTTGACACACGGGGCATACACTGAAGCTTTCTTT
CDR3aa: CASSLTHGAYTEAFF
d_gene: -
v_gene: TRBV5-1
abundance: -
j_gene: TRBJ1-1

CDR3nt: TGTGCCAGCAGCGCCCTTGAGGGACGCTATGGCTACACCTTC
CDR3aa: CASSALEGRYGYTF
d_gene: -
v_gene: TRBV28
abundance: -
j_gene: TRBJ1-2

CDR3nt: TGTGCCAGCAGTGACCGGGACTACAACAATGAGCAGTTCTTC
CDR3aa: CASSDRDYNNEQFF
d_gene: TRBD2
v_gene: TRBV6-1
abundance: -
j_gene: TRBJ2-1

CDR3nt: TGTGCCACCAGGTCGTTTACGGGAGCAGATACGCAGTATTTT
CDR3aa: CATRSFTGADTQYF
d_gene: -
v_gene: TRBV15
abundance: -
j_gene: TRBJ2-3

CDR3nt: TGTGCCAGTAGTCCCTATAGGTACAATGAGCAGTTCTTC
CDR3aa: CASSPYRYNEQFF
d_gene: -
v_gene: TRBV19
abundance: -
j_gene: TRBJ2-1

CDR3nt: TGCAGCGCCGGGACGGACGCAATGAACACTGAAGCTTTCTTT
CDR3aa: CSAGTDAMNTEAFF
d_gene: -
v_gene: TRBV29-1
abundance: few
j_gene: TRBJ1-1

CDR3nt: TGTGCCAGCAGCTCCCACCCGGGACCCCAGGAGCTGTTTTTT
CDR3aa: CASSSHPGPQELFF
d_gene: -
v_gene: TRBV7-2
abundance: -
j_gene: TRBJ2-2

CDR3nt: TGTGCCAGTGATGCGAGGTGGGGCACTGAAGCTTTCTTT
CDR3aa: CASDARWGTEAFF
d_gene: -
v_gene: TRBV28
abundance: -
j_gene: TRBJ1-1

CDR3nt: TGTGCCAGCAGTCCACTGGGACAGGGTGGCGAGACCCAGTACTTC
CDR3aa: CASSPLGQGGETQYF
d_gene: TRBD1
v_gene: TRBV28
abundance: once
j_gene: TRBJ2-5

CDR3nt: TGTGCCAGCAGCTCCCCGACAGGGAACTATGGCTACACCTTC
CDR3aa: CASSSPTGNYGYTF
d_gene: TRBD1
v_gene: TRBV5-4
abundance: -
j_gene: TRBJ1-2

CDR3nt: TGTGCCAGCATTCGGGCAGCCGGGACCCAGTACTTC
CDR3aa: CASIRAAGTQYF
d_gene: -
v_gene: TRBV2
abundance: -
j_gene: TRBJ2-5

CDR3nt: TGTGCCAGCAGTTTCAGGCAGTATAACAATGAGCAGTTCTTC
CDR3aa: CASSFRQYNNEQFF
d_gene: -
v_gene: TRBV28
abundance: -
j_gene: TRBJ2-1

CDR3nt: TGTGCCTGGAGTTTAGAGTCACCCGGGGAGCTGTTTTTT
CDR3aa: CAWSLESPGELFF
d_gene: -
v_gene: TRBV30
abundance: -
j_gene: TRBJ2-2

CDR3nt: TGCGCCAGCAGCCAAGATGAGGTGCGTAACACTGAAGCTTTCTTT
CDR3aa: CASSQDEVRNTEAFF
d_gene: -
v_gene: TRBV4-1
abundance: -
j_gene: TRBJ1-1

CDR3nt: TGCGCCAGCAGCACGGGACAGGGCGAGGATGAAGCTTTCTTT
CDR3aa: CASSTGQGEDEAFF
d_gene: TRBD1
v_gene: TRBV5-1
abundance: -
j_gene: TRBJ1-1

CDR3nt: TGCGCCAGCAGCCAACTAAGGGGGAATCAGCCCCAGCATTTT
CDR3aa: CASSQLRGNQPQHF
d_gene: -
v_gene: TRBV4-1
abundance: -
j_gene: TRBJ1-5

CDR3nt: TGCGCCAGCAGCCCCGGGGGGACTAGCACAGATACGCAGTATTTT
CDR3aa: CASSPGGTSTDTQYF
d_gene: TRBD2
v_gene: TRBV5-1
abundance: -
j_gene: TRBJ2-3

CDR3nt: TGCGCCAGCAGCCAAGATCGGGCGAGCTCCTACAATGAGCAGTTCTTC
CDR3aa: CASSQDRASSYNEQFF
d_gene: -
v_gene: TRBV4-3
abundance: -
j_gene: TRBJ2-1

CDR3nt: TGTGCCTGGAGTTACCCCGGGGGAGGGGGTACTCAGCCCCAGCATTTT
CDR3aa: CAWSYPGGGGTQPQHF
d_gene: -
v_gene: TRBV30
abundance: -
j_gene: TRBJ1-5

CDR3nt: TGTGCCAGCAGCACAACGGACAGGCCCAACACCATATATTTT
CDR3aa: CASSTTDRPNTIYF
d_gene: TRBD1
v_gene: TRBV9
abundance: -
j_gene: TRBJ1-3

CDR3nt: TGTGCCAGCAGCTCTCCGGGACTAGGATCCCAGTACTTC
CDR3aa: CASSSPGLGSQYF
d_gene: TRBD2
v_gene: TRBV7-3
abundance: -
j_gene: TRBJ2-5

CDR3nt: TGTGCCAGCAGCTCCTGGGGCGGGAGGTTCGGGGAGCTGTTTTTT
CDR3aa: CASSSWGGRFGELFF
d_gene: TRBD2
v_gene: TRBV7-2
abundance: -
j_gene: TRBJ2-2

CDR3nt: TGTGCCAGCAGCGGAACAGCGGGACCCTACGAGCAGTACTTC
CDR3aa: CASSGTAGPYEQYF
d_gene: TRBD2
v_gene: TRBV5-4
abundance: -
j_gene: TRBJ2-7

CDR3nt: TGTGCCAGCAAAGTCGGAGCGGGAGTAATCACAGATACGCAGTATTTT
CDR3aa: CASKVGAGVITDTQYF
d_gene: TRBD2
v_gene: TRBV27
abundance: -
j_gene: TRBJ2-3

CDR3nt: TGTGCCACCAGCAGACCCCCCGGCTATTCCGCGGCGGGACAAGAGACCCAGTACTTC
CDR3aa: CATSRPPGYSAAGQETQYF
d_gene: -
v_gene: TRBV15
abundance: once
j_gene: TRBJ2-5

CDR3nt: TGTGCCAGCAGCTTAATGTCCGGGTACCAAGAGACCCAGTACTTC
CDR3aa: CASSLMSGYQETQYF
d_gene: -
v_gene: TRBV11-1
abundance: -
j_gene: TRBJ2-5

CDR3nt: TGTGCCAGCAGCTCCGGGACAGGGGGAGGTGCCTATGGCTACACCTTC
CDR3aa: CASSSGTGGGAYGYTF
d_gene: TRBD1
v_gene: TRBV7-8
abundance: -
j_gene: TRBJ1-2

CDR3nt: TGTGCCAGCAACTTAGACAGAGACACTGAAGCTTTCTTT
CDR3aa: CASNLDRDTEAFF
d_gene: -
v_gene: TRBV5-4
abundance: -
j_gene: TRBJ1-1

CDR3nt: TGTGCCAGCAGTGAAGGGACAGGGCGCGAGCAGTACTTC
CDR3aa: CASSEGTGREQYF
d_gene: TRBD1
v_gene: TRBV6-1
abundance: -
j_gene: TRBJ2-7

CDR3nt: TGTGCCAGCTCACCACCGTCTCCCACAGATACGCAGTATTTT
CDR3aa: CASSPPSPTDTQYF
d_gene: -
v_gene: TRBV18
abundance: -
j_gene: TRBJ2-3

CDR3nt: TGTGCCAGCAGCTTTGGGAGAAGCACAGATACGCAGTATTTT
CDR3aa: CASSFGRSTDTQYF
d_gene: -
v_gene: TRBV11-3
abundance: -
j_gene: TRBJ2-3

CDR3nt: TGCGCCAGCAGCCCAACCGGGACTTCGAACACCGGGGAGCTGTTTTTT
CDR3aa: CASSPTGTSNTGELFF
d_gene: -
v_gene: TRBV5-1
abundance: -
j_gene: TRBJ2-2

CDR3nt: TGTGCCAGCAGTTCATACAGCAATCAGGGGACAGATACGCAGTATTTT
CDR3aa: CASSSYSNQGTDTQYF
d_gene: -
v_gene: TRBV28
abundance: -
j_gene: TRBJ2-3

CDR3nt: TGTGCCAGCAGTTTACGCGGGAGAGGATCAGATACGCAGTATTTT
CDR3aa: CASSLRGRGSDTQYF
d_gene: TRBD2
v_gene: TRBV28
abundance: -
j_gene: TRBJ2-3

CDR3nt: TGTGCCAGCAGTGTCTCAGGGGCCCGCTACGAGCAGTACTTC
CDR3aa: CASSVSGARYEQYF
d_gene: -
v_gene: TRBV6-1
abundance: -
j_gene: TRBJ2-7

CDR3nt: TGTGCCAGCCTGGACAGGGCTCCCGAGCAGTACTTC
CDR3aa: CASLDRAPEQYF
d_gene: TRBD1
v_gene: TRBV6-1
abundance: -
j_gene: TRBJ2-7

CDR3nt: TGTGCCAGCAGCTTGCGCCACTACGAGCAGTACTTC
CDR3aa: CASSLRHYEQYF
d_gene: -
v_gene: TRBV5-8
abundance: -
j_gene: TRBJ2-7

CDR3nt: TGTGCCAGCACCTCCCTGCCGGCTAGCGGAACCTACGAGCAGTACTTC
CDR3aa: CASTSLPASGTYEQYF
d_gene: TRBD2
v_gene: TRBV6-6
abundance: -
j_gene: TRBJ2-7

CDR3nt: TGTGCCAGCAGCGTGTACTGGAGCTCCTACAATGAGCAGTTCTTC
CDR3aa: CASSVYWSSYNEQFF
d_gene: -
v_gene: TRBV7-3
abundance: -
j_gene: TRBJ2-1

CDR3nt: TGTGCCAGCAGCTTACGGTCGCTCAGCCTAGCAACCGGGGAGCTGTTTTTT
CDR3aa: CASSLRSLSLATGELFF
d_gene: -
v_gene: TRBV11-2
abundance: -
j_gene: TRBJ2-2

CDR3nt: TGTGCCAGCAGCCAAGATCCGTGGACAGGGGATGGAAACACCATATATTTT
CDR3aa: CASSQDPWTGDGNTIYF
d_gene: TRBD1
v_gene: TRBV4-2
abundance: -
j_gene: TRBJ1-3

CDR3nt: TGCGCCAGCAGCACCGGGACTAGCGGGGTTAGCTCCTACAATGAGCAGTTCTTC
CDR3aa: CASSTGTSGVSSYNEQFF
d_gene: TRBD2
v_gene: TRBV5-1
abundance: -
j_gene: TRBJ2-1

CDR3nt: TGTGCCAGCGGAGAAGCTAGCGGGGTTTTCTACGAGCAGTACTTC
CDR3aa: CASGEASGVFYEQYF
d_gene: TRBD2
v_gene: TRBV9
abundance: once
j_gene: TRBJ2-7

CDR3nt: TGTGCCAGCGGAGGGCGGAACCCCCTCGAGCAGTACTTC
CDR3aa: CASGGRNPLEQYF
d_gene: -
v_gene: TRBV6-1
abundance: -
j_gene: TRBJ2-7

CDR3nt: TGTGCCAGCAGTTTAACTAGCGGGAGGGTAGGGGGCCAAGAGACCCAGTACTTC
CDR3aa: CASSLTSGRVGGQETQYF
d_gene: TRBD2
v_gene: TRBV28
abundance: -
j_gene: TRBJ2-5